The sequence of this TCR beta chain was determined in a study of shared clonotypes between healthy human individuals. The method was immunoSEQ multiplex PCR; TCRdb's version includes in-frame clones alone and lacks a portion of them. The sample contains about 2,100,000 clones, under 95% of which appear only once. Naive CD8 cells lacked CD45RO and underwent positive selection for CCR7, leaving out terminally differentiated effector memory CD45RA+ cells. This TCR was recovered from a man aged 18 to 30 in good health. Some clones in this sample may be carry-over from other donors' samples. The specimen was naive CD8+ T cells from PBMCs.

The CDR3 DNA follows: TGTGCCAGCAGTATGACAGGCTTACAAGAGACCCAGTACTTC. It codes for CASSMTGLQETQYF. This chain joins TRBV27 and TRBJ2-5, with D tentatively TRBD1 (6 bases). Germline V gives CDR1 MNHEY, CDR2 SMNVEV (reference sequence). Between the trimmed V and J ends, which lost 5 bases and 2 bases, there was a span of 12 bases. The CDR3 sequence is 14 residues long.